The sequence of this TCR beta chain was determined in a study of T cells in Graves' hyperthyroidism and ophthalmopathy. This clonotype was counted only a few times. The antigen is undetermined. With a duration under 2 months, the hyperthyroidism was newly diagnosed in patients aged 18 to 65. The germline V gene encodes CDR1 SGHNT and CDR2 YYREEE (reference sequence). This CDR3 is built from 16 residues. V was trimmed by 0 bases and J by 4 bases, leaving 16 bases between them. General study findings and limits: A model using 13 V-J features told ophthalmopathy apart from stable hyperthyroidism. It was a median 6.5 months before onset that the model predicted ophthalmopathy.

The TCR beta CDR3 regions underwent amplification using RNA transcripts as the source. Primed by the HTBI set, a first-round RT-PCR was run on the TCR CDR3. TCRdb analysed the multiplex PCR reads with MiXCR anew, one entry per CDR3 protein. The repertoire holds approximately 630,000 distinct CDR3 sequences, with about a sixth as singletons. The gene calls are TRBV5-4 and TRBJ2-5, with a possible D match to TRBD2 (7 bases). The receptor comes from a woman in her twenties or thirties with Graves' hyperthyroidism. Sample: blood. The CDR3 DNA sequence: TGTGCCAGCAGCTTGGCAGGGGAGGGCGGGGGAGAGACCCAGTACTTC. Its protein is CASSLAGEGGGETQYF.